Each of the 29 T cell receptor beta chains below was sequenced from the same sample in a study of shared clonotypes between healthy human individuals. TCRdb keeps only in-frame clones here, not all; method: immunoSEQ multiplex PCR. Of approximately 810,000 clones in the sample, 80% to 95% were seen once. As defined, naive CD8 cells were CD45RO-negative and positively selected for CCR7, with terminally differentiated effector memory CD45RA+ cells excluded. The material sequenced was naive CD8+ T cells sorted from blood. The source is a man between 25 and 39 years old in good health.

The gene calls are TRBV29-1 and TRBJ1-1; D is uncertain. The length of the CDR3 is 12 residues. The V end was cut by 3 bases, the J end by 7 bases, with 12 bases between. CDR1 is SQVTM and CDR2 is ANQGSEA in the germline V gene. CDR3 protein: CSVDVQEFEAFF. The CDR3 bases are TGCAGCGTTGACGTACAAGAATTTGAAGCTTTCTTT.

As for this clone: This clone may be a read error of a much larger clone one base away. This chain uses TRBV7-9 with TRBJ1-1; D gene ambiguous. CDR3 length: 11 residues. Germline V gene lookup returns CDR1 SEHNR and CDR2 FQNEAQ (reference sequence). The V gene lost 4 bases and the J gene lost 1 base, with 1 base spanning the gap. CDR3 sequence reads: CASSWNTEAFF. CDR3 sequence (DNA): TGTGCCAGCAGCTGGAACACTGAAGCTTTCTTT.

The chain recombines TRBV7-9 with TRBJ2-1; 8 positions match TRBD2. This CDR3 region has 16 residues. Germline-derived CDR1 and CDR2 are SEHNR and FQNEAQ (reference sequence). J gave up 4 bases and V 5 bases, and 10 bases lay outside the gene matches. In nucleotides, the CDR3 is TGTGCCAGCAGCCCCTTACGGGAGGGCCTTTACAATGAGCAGTTCTTC. This translates into CASSPLREGLYNEQFF.

The chain combines TRBV2 with TRBJ1-1; no reliable D call. Germline V gives CDR1 SNHLY, CDR2 FYNNEI. The ends were cut back, 5 bases at V and 4 bases at J, with 11 bases in the middle. CDR3 length: 13 amino acids. The CDR3 sequence: CASSSGPGTEAFF. In DNA, the CDR3 is TGTGCCAGCAGTTCTGGGCCGGGCACTGAAGCTTTCTTT.

The chain recombines TRBV28 with TRBJ2-7; no definite D call. Germline V gene sequence: CDR1 MDHEN, CDR2 SYDVKM. CDR3 length: 12 amino acids. V lost 3 bases and J lost 5, with 8 bases in between. CDR3 sequence reads: CASSFPPHEQYF. For the CDR3, the DNA is TGTGCCAGCAGTTTTCCCCCGCACGAGCAGTACTTC.

The chain joins TRBV11-2 to TRBJ1-5; D is uncertain. CDR1 and CDR2 from the germline V gene are SGHAT and FQNNGV. The CDR3 has 15 residues. Trimming cost V 1 base and J 6 bases, with 13 bases left between them. CDR3 amino acids: CASSLGPGLGQPQHF. DNA for the CDR3: TGTGCCAGCAGCTTAGGCCCTGGGTTAGGTCAGCCCCAGCATTTT.

This sequence joins TRBV4-3 and TRBJ2-7, with 7 bases that match TRBD2. Unmatched junction bases numbered 18, after V lost 4 bases and J lost 3 bases. CDR3 size: 18 residues. Germline assignment: CDR1 LGHNA and CDR2 YSLEER. As DNA, the CDR3 is TGCGCCAGCAGCCCCCACGGCCCGTGGGAGGGATTTATCTACGAGCAGTACTTC. Its translation: CASSPHGPWEGFIYEQYF.

Comment on this clone: Different DNA sequences within this sample yield the same CDR3. V usage is TRBV11-2 and J usage is TRBJ2-7; D gene ambiguous. Looked up from germline, CDR1 is SGHAT and CDR2 is FQNNGV. V was shortened by 0 bases and J by 1 base, with 4 bases between the two germline ends. CDR3 length equals 13 residues. CDR3 sequence (DNA): TGTGCCAGCAGCTTAGAGGTTTCCTACGAGCAGTACTTC. Encoded protein: CASSLEVSYEQYF.

The chain employs TRBV7-9 and TRBJ2-7; a weak D match, TRBD1 (6 bases). This CDR3 region has 11 residues. Germline values: CDR1 SEHNR, CDR2 FQNEAQ (reference sequence). V dropped 5 bases and J dropped 13 bases, with 15 bases sitting between them. CDR3 DNA: TGTGCCAGCAGCCTAGGGGGACAACAATACTTC. Amino acids: CASSLGGQQYF.

On this clone: The same CDR3 also results from other DNA sequences found in this sample. V is TRBV29-1 and J is TRBJ2-3, with a possible D match to TRBD2 (6 bases). The V and J ends lost 1 base and 1 base respectively, with 9 bases between them. The CDR3 is made up of 14 amino acids. Germline V CDR1 and CDR2: SQVTM, ANQGSEA. The CDR3 DNA sequence: TGCAGCGTTGAAGGACTAGGGGGCACAGATACGCAGTATTTT. Its protein product is CSVEGLGGTDTQYF.

The V call is TRBV21-1, the J call TRBJ1-2; the D call TRBD1 from the table was never checked on the DNA. TRBV21-1 is an annotated pseudogene. CDR3 length equals 14 residues. The CDR3 sequence is CASSRASFTGGYTF. As DNA, the CDR3 is TGTGCCAGCAGCAGGGCCTCTTTTACAGGGGGCTACACCTTC.

The chain employs TRBV7-6 and TRBJ2-7, with D possibly matching TRBD2 (5 bases). Germline loops: CDR1 SGHVS, CDR2 FNYEAQ. This CDR3 comprises 13 residues. The V end was cut by 5 bases, the J end by 6 bases, with 14 bases between. The CDR3 region has the DNA TGTGCCAGCAGCCCGACTATGCTCGGCGAGCAGTACTTC. Its translation: CASSPTMLGEQYF.

The chain uses TRBV4-2 and TRBJ1-1; 7 bases map to TRBD1. V trimming: 3 bases; J trimming: 2 bases; junction bases outside the gene matches: 9. This CDR3 is 16 amino acids long. Germline V gene sequence: CDR1 LGHNA, CDR2 YNFKEQ. DNA of the CDR3: TGTGCCAGCAGCCATCCACCGTCAGGGGGAAACACTGAAGCTTTCTTT. Amino acids: CASSHPPSGGNTEAFF.

The genes are TRBV7-6 and TRBJ2-5, with 7 bases lining up with TRBD2. V gave up 1 base and J gave up 5 bases; unmatched junction bases: 13. The CDR3 is 17 amino acids. CDR1 and CDR2 (germline): SGHVS, FNYEAQ. CDR3 region: CASSLEAGEFHGETQYF. CDR3 in DNA: TGTGCCAGCAGCTTAGAGGCGGGAGAGTTCCACGGGGAGACCCAGTACTTC.

This clone was counted once. This chain uses TRBV2 with TRBJ2-6; 9 positions match TRBD2. The CDR3 consists of 15 residues. From germline, CDR1 is SNHLY and CDR2 FYNNEI. Germline trimming cut 5 bases from V and 2 bases from J; bases unmatched to any gene: 1. The CDR3 reads CASSRLAAGANVLTF. The DNA for the CDR3 is TGTGCCAGCAGTAGACTAGCGGCTGGGGCCAACGTCCTGACTTTC.

The J gene is TRBJ2-7, the V gene TRBV29-1; the D is unclear. V lost 7 bases to trimming and J lost 4 bases, with 23 bases between them. CDR1 and CDR2 from the germline V gene are SQVTM and ANQGSEA. The CDR3 covers 15 residues. The CDR3 protein is CSALPCPRIYYEQYF. The CDR3, as DNA: TGCAGCGCTCTACCGTGTCCTCGGATCTATTACGAGCAGTACTTC.

This sequence joins TRBV27 and TRBJ2-7, with D possibly being TRBD2 (5 bases). The V gene lost 8 bases and the J gene lost 5 bases, with 19 bases spanning the gap. The germline gives CDR1 MNHEY, CDR2 SMNVEV (reference sequence). The CDR3 runs to 14 residues. CDR3: CASRDGGPTNEQYF. The CDR3 DNA reads as TGTGCCAGCCGGGATGGAGGCCCAACCAACGAGCAGTACTTC.

As regards this clone: Distinct nucleotide sequences in the sample also encode this CDR3. The chain recombines TRBV27 with TRBJ2-7; weak D call: TRBD1 (5 bases). Trimming removed 5 bases at V and 2 bases at J, with 10 bases between. Germline V gene data show CDR1 as MNHEY and CDR2 as SMNVEV (reference sequence). The CDR3 sequence is 13 residues long. In DNA form, the CDR3 reads TGTGCCAGCAGTCCCACAGGCCCCTACGAGCAGTACTTC. It is translated as CASSPTGPYEQYF.

This clone occurred once. The rearrangement links TRBV7-9 to TRBJ2-3; D might be TRBD2 (5 bases). The CDR3 is made up of 16 amino acids. Trimming left V 3 bases short and J 4 bases short, with 17 bases between. Germline loops: CDR1 SEHNR, CDR2 FQNEAQ (reference sequence). Written as DNA, the CDR3 is TGTGCCAGCAGCTTCCCGGCGTGGCTAGCTGCAGATACGCAGTATTTT. This sequence encodes CASSFPAWLAADTQYF.

This clone is a singleton in its sample. V gene TRBV7-2 combines with J gene TRBJ2-7; a possible D gene is TRBD1 (6 bases). V gave up 4 bases and J gave up 3 bases, with 10 bases separating them. The germline V gene encodes CDR1 SGHTA and CDR2 FQGNSA. The CDR3 extends over 13 amino acids. Here the CDR3 reads CASSYRQVYEQYF. DNA for the CDR3: TGTGCCAGCAGCTACAGACAGGTCTACGAGCAGTACTTC.

The chain combines TRBV5-1 with TRBJ2-7; 8 nucleotides match TRBD2. Unmatched junction bases numbered 8, after V lost 5 bases and J lost 4 bases. The CDR3 extends over 14 amino acids. CDR1 and CDR2 (germline): SGHRS, YFSETQ. CDR3 nucleotides: TGCGCCAGCAGACCCCCGGGAGGGCGGTACGAGCAGTACTTC. This gives the protein CASRPPGGRYEQYF. The whole variable domain, filled in from reference TRBV5-1 and TRBJ2-7, reads KAGVTQTPRYLIKTRGQQVTLSCSPISGHRSVSWYQQTPGQGLQFLFEYFSETQRNKGNFPGRFSGRQFSNSRSEMNVSTLELGDSALYLCASRPPGGRYEQYFGPGTRLTVT.

V gene TRBV11-2 combines with J gene TRBJ2-1; 9 bases fit TRBD1. Trimming cost V 4 bases and J 1 base; bases outside gene matches: 5. The CDR3 length is 16 residues. The germline CDR1 and CDR2 sequences are SGHAT and FQNNGV. The CDR3 loop reads CASSSEQGASYNEQFF. CDR3 DNA sequence: TGTGCCAGCAGCTCGGAACAGGGGGCATCCTACAATGAGCAGTTCTTC.

The V gene is TRBV25-1, the J gene TRBJ2-7; D is possibly TRBD2 (5 bases). The CDR3 sequence is 11 residues long. The ends were cut back, 5 bases at V and 3 bases at J, with 5 bases in the middle. CDR1 and CDR2 from the germline V gene are MGHDK and SYGVNS. The CDR3 loop reads CASSSGYEQYF. The CDR3 DNA follows: TGTGCCAGCAGTAGCGGCTACGAGCAGTACTTC.

CDR3 loop: CASSDGGTGSRLRQLEQFF. CDR3 nucleotides: TGTGCCAGCAGTGATGGTGGGACAGGGTCCCGCCTAAGACAATTGGAGCAGTTCTTC. The chain has TRBV2 and TRBJ2-1; 9 nucleotides align to TRBD1. The CDR3 is 19 residues long. Per germline, CDR1 SNHLY and CDR2 FYNNEI. Losses at the gene ends were 3 bases for V and 10 bases for J; bases not matched to a gene: 22.

The chain is built from TRBV7-9 and TRBJ2-1, with TRBD2 identical over 13 bases. In germline, CDR1 is SEHNR, CDR2 FQNEAQ (reference sequence). CDR3 length equals 15 residues. After removal of 6 bases from V and 4 bases from J, the junction contained 3 bases not matched to a gene. The CDR3 protein is CASRGTSGEYNEQFF. Written as DNA, the CDR3 is TGTGCCAGCAGGGGGACTAGCGGGGAGTACAATGAGCAGTTCTTC.

The CDR3 loop is CAISEPSRTWGYNEQFF. The CDR3 DNA follows: TGTGCCATCAGTGAGCCCTCCCGGACATGGGGCTACAATGAGCAGTTCTTC. The chain couples TRBV10-3 to TRBJ2-1, with D possibly matching TRBD1 (5 bases). The CDR3 has 17 amino acids. With 2 bases removed from V and 3 bases from J, the gap between germline ends came to 17 bases. CDR1 ENHRY and CDR2 SYGVKD come from the germline V gene.

A remark on this clone: The sample has other DNA sequences that encode this CDR3 too. This rearrangement joins TRBV2 to TRBJ2-7, with 7 bases lining up with TRBD1. CDR1 is SNHLY and CDR2 is FYNNEI in the germline V gene. The CDR3 totals 12 residues. V shed 6 bases, J shed 3 bases, and the junction held 2 bases outside the gene matches. The CDR3 nucleotides read TGTGCCAGCAGAGGGACAGTCTACGAGCAGTACTTC. This sequence encodes CASRGTVYEQYF.

This clone was picked up one time. The CDR3 loop reads CASSLVEQYF. CDR3 coding DNA: TGTGCCAGCAGCTTAGTCGAGCAGTACTTC. The genes are TRBV11-2 and TRBJ2-7; D gene unclear. Between the trimmed V and J ends, which lost 1 base and 6 bases, there was a span of 1 base. CDR3 size: 10 residues. Germline assignment: CDR1 SGHAT and CDR2 FQNNGV.

This rearrangement joins TRBV10-3 to TRBJ2-7, with D possibly being TRBD2 (6 bases). This CDR3 region has 17 residues. V was cut by 6 bases and J by 3 bases, with 24 bases left in between. The germline CDR1 and CDR2 sequences are ENHRY and SYGVKD. This chain's CDR3 is CAISGRFGVADLYEQYF. As DNA, the CDR3 is TGTGCCATCAGCGGTAGGTTTGGGGTAGCGGATCTCTACGAGCAGTACTTC.